The 21 T cell receptor beta chains below come from one sample, sequenced in a study of human T cells and chemical hapten exposure. MiXCR, run by TCRdb on the RACE reads, gives a single entry per CDR3 protein. In the table there are around 67,000 distinct CDR3 sequences, 8.5% to 9% of which are singletons. The time point here: patch test 2, 6 weeks after DPC sensitization. Treatment given: therapeutic diphenylcyclopropenone sensitization with weekly scalp DPC. This specimen was whole blood, taken in connection with sensitization to the hapten diphenylcyclopropenone (DPC). These receptors were obtained from a woman in her forties or fifties with alopecia areata. Some clones in this sample may be carry-over from other donors' samples.

V and J are TRBV28 and TRBJ1-1; no clear D gene. The CDR3 runs to 14 residues. With 7 bases removed from V and 6 bases from J, the gap between germline ends came to 18 bases. Germline assignment: CDR1 MDHEN and CDR2 SYDVKM. CDR3 DNA sequence: TGTGCCAGCATCCAACCGGGTAATCGCGCTGAAGCTTTCTTT. Protein product: CASIQPGNRAEAFF. The full variable domain, completed using reference TRBV28 and TRBJ1-1, is DVKVTQSSRYLVKRTGEKVFLECVQDMDHENMFWYRQDPGLGLRLIYFSYDVKMKEKGDIPEGYSVSREKKERFSLILESASTNQTSMYLCASIQPGNRAEAFFGQGTRLTVV.

This clonotype was found a few times. The chain is built from TRBV28 and TRBJ2-5; D possibly matches TRBD1 or TRBD2 (6 bases each). Between the trimmed V and J ends, which lost 10 bases and 4 bases, there was a span of 25 bases. The CDR3 length is 16 residues. CDR1 and CDR2 from the germline V gene are MDHEN and SYDVKM. CDR3 sequence reads: CATGPRAGRGGETQYF. The CDR3, as DNA: TGTGCCACCGGCCCCAGGGCGGGGAGAGGGGGAGAGACCCAGTACTTC.

There are many counts of this clonotype. The genes are TRBV6-2 or TRBV6-3 and TRBJ2-7; a possible D gene is TRBD2 (6 bases). There are 13 residues in the CDR3. V shed 8 bases and J shed 3 bases, with 14 bases lying between them. Germline values: CDR1 MNHEY, CDR2 SVGEGT. The chain's CDR3 is CASAWTTIYEQYF. In DNA form, the CDR3 reads TGTGCCAGCGCCTGGACTACAATCTACGAGCAGTACTTC.

The rearrangement joins TRBV12-3 or TRBV12-4 to TRBJ1-4; D is unresolved. CDR3 size: 15 residues. V shed 6 bases and J shed 0 bases, with 11 bases lying between them. CDR3 region: CASSVGTATNEKLFF. DNA of the CDR3: TGTGCCAGCAGCGTGGGAACAGCAACTAATGAAAAACTGTTTTTT.

CDR3 sequence: CASRGQGAGNQPQHF. For the CDR3, the DNA is TGTGCCAGCAGGGGACAGGGGGCCGGAAATCAGCCCCAGCATTTT. The V gene is TRBV27, the J gene TRBJ1-5; TRBD1 matches 12 bases. There are 15 residues in the CDR3. With V trimmed by 6 bases and J by 4 bases, 4 bases remained unmatched. Per germline, CDR1 MNHEY and CDR2 SMNVEV (reference sequence).

The chain is built from TRBV15 and TRBJ2-5, with D possibly TRBD2 on 7 matching bases. In germline, CDR1 is LNHNV, CDR2 YYDKDF (reference sequence). The CDR3 sequence is 15 residues long. V lost 8 bases and J 4 bases, leaving 20 bases between the germline ends. The CDR3 region is CATAQEGGPGETQYF. CDR3 DNA: TGTGCCACCGCCCAGGAGGGGGGGCCGGGAGAGACCCAGTACTTC.

The rearrangement joins TRBV5-1 to TRBJ2-2, with D unclear. CDR3 size: 14 residues. Germline CDR1 is SGHRS and CDR2 is YFSETQ. V was shortened by 5 bases and J by 0 bases, with 8 bases between the two germline ends. In DNA, the CDR3 is TGCGCCAGCAGAGTAGGGTCGAACACCGGGGAGCTGTTTTTT. This gives the protein CASRVGSNTGELFF.

This clonotype was picked up many times. The chain couples TRBV11-2 to TRBJ2-5; D is ambiguous. In germline, CDR1 is SGHAT, CDR2 FQNNGV. This CDR3 has 13 residues. The V end lost 6 bases, the J end lost 5 bases, and 13 bases lay between the germline ends. The CDR3 spells CASSTKIRETQYF. The CDR3 bases are TGTGCCAGCAGTACTAAAATCCGCGAGACCCAGTACTTC.

This clonotype was seen a few times. The chain combines TRBV14 with TRBJ1-1; 8 bases match TRBD1. There are 14 residues in the CDR3. The V gene end was trimmed by 6 bases and the J gene end by 5 bases; junction bases not matched to a gene: 8. From germline, CDR1 is SGHDN and CDR2 FVKESK. CDR3 nucleotide sequence: TGTGCCAGCAGTCCAGGGGGCGGAGGGACTGAAGCTTTCTTT. It translates to CASSPGGGGTEAFF.

Many counts were recorded for this clonotype. The J gene is TRBJ2-3, the V gene TRBV20-1; D is undetermined. Trimming stripped 1 base from V and 2 bases from J, with 10 bases between. Germline V gene lookup returns CDR1 DFQATT and CDR2 SNEGSKA (reference sequence). The CDR3 is 14 amino acids. The CDR3 loop is CSARVRPPTDTQYF. As DNA, the CDR3 is TGCAGTGCTAGAGTCCGTCCCCCCACAGATACGCAGTATTTT.

This clonotype has just a few counts. The chain employs TRBV6-1 and TRBJ1-6; D uncertain. Germline values: CDR1 MNHNS, CDR2 SASEGT. Trimming removed 7 bases at V and 0 bases at J, with 7 bases between. This CDR3 is built from 14 residues. CDR3 coding DNA: TGTGCCAGCACAGGTCGCTCCTATAATTCACCCCTCCACTTT. Protein sequence: CASTGRSYNSPLHF.

This clonotype was observed a few times. The V call is TRBV12-3 or TRBV12-4, the J call TRBJ2-7; 9 bases line up with TRBD2. The V and J ends lost 6 bases and 4 bases, in that order; junction bases with no gene match: 4. This CDR3 is 13 amino acids long. CDR3 DNA: TGTGCCAGCAGCCCGACTAGCGGATACGAGCAGTACTTC. Its translation is CASSPTSGYEQYF.

The sample holds many counts of this clonotype. The chain couples TRBV18 to TRBJ1-6; TRBD1 might be the D (5 bases). The germline V and J ends were trimmed by 5 bases and 4 bases, with 12 bases remaining between them. This CDR3 comprises 15 residues. From germline, CDR1 is KGHSH and CDR2 LQKENI. CDR3 nucleotides: TGTGCCAGCTCAACCAAAGACAGTTATAATTCACCCCTCCACTTT. This translates into CASSTKDSYNSPLHF.

In its sample, this clonotype was seen many times. The chain uses TRBV6-5 and TRBJ1-1; D may be TRBD1 (5 bases). V lost 2 bases and J 5 bases, leaving 15 bases between the germline ends. Germline V gene lookup returns CDR1 MNHEY and CDR2 SVGAGI. The CDR3 has 15 amino acids. CDR3 protein: CASSYLPRDETEAFF. Written as DNA, the CDR3 is TGTGCCAGCAGTTACCTTCCCAGGGATGAAACTGAAGCTTTCTTT.

The table lists this clonotype with a few counts. The CDR3 nucleotides are TGTGCCAGCAGGCCGGGACTAGCGGGCCGAGAGACCCAGTACTTC. Encoded protein: CASRPGLAGRETQYF. The chain joins TRBV6-5 to TRBJ2-5; TRBD2 matches at 12 bases. The ends lost 6 bases at V and 4 bases at J; junction bases unmatched: 6. This CDR3 region has 15 residues. Germline V lookup: CDR1 MNHEY, CDR2 SVGAGI.

The chain has TRBV7-2 and TRBJ1-4, with 12 bases identical to TRBD1. The CDR3 has 17 amino acids. V lost 5 bases and J lost 7; bases outside the gene matches: 11. Germline V CDR1 and CDR2: SGHTA, FQGNSA. CDR3 sequence reads: CASSPRGTGGRSEKLFF. CDR3 coding DNA: TGTGCCAGCAGCCCTCGGGGGACAGGGGGCAGGAGTGAAAAACTGTTTTTT.

This clonotype was counted between two and nine times. This chain uses TRBV4-1 with TRBJ2-3; tentative D call: TRBD2 (6 bases). The CDR3 is 18 residues long. The V end was cut by 0 bases, the J end by 0 bases, with 16 bases between. CDR1 is MGHRA and CDR2 is YSYEKL in the germline V gene. The DNA of the CDR3 is TGCGCCAGCAGCCAAGATGCGGGACCCAAAACCAGCACAGATACGCAGTATTTT. Amino acids: CASSQDAGPKTSTDTQYF.

The CDR3 sequence is CASSSRRDTEAFF. CDR3 nucleotide sequence: TGTGCCAGCAGCTCCCGAAGGGACACTGAAGCTTTCTTT. V is TRBV11-2 and J is TRBJ1-1; D not resolved. Germline V gene data show CDR1 as SGHAT and CDR2 as FQNNGV. Trimming removed 4 bases at V and 3 bases at J, with 9 bases between. This CDR3 has 13 amino acids. Complete variable domain (other parts from reference TRBV11-2 and TRBJ1-1): EAGVAQSPRYKIIEKRQSVAFWCNPISGHATLYWYQQILGQGPKLLIQFQNNGVVDDSQLPKDRFSAERLKGVDSTLKIQPAKLEDSAVYLCASSSRRDTEAFFGQGTRLTVV.

This clonotype was observed at least ten times. This sequence joins TRBV7-9 and TRBJ1-2; 9 bases line up with TRBD1. The germline V gene has CDR1 SEHNR and CDR2 FQNEAQ (reference sequence). Unmatched junction bases numbered 6, after V lost 5 bases and J lost 5 bases. This CDR3 has 14 amino acids. This CDR3 is CASSASGTGYGYTF. Written as DNA, the CDR3 is TGTGCCAGCAGCGCGTCCGGGACAGGGTATGGCTACACCTTC.

This clonotype has only a few counts. The V gene is TRBV7-9, the J gene TRBJ1-1; maybe TRBD1 (6 bases). The CDR3 is 17 residues long. The V and J ends lost 3 bases and 1 base respectively, with 18 bases between them. Germline-derived CDR1 and CDR2 are SEHNR and FQNEAQ (reference sequence). The CDR3 DNA is TGTGCCAGCAGCTTGAAGAGGTCTGGGGGCGGGAACACTGAAGCTTTCTTT. Its protein product is CASSLKRSGGGNTEAFF.

This clonotype has just a few counts. The chain uses TRBV19 and TRBJ2-1; no reliable D call. CDR1 LNHDA and CDR2 SQIVND come from the germline V gene (reference sequence). The CDR3 runs 12 residues. Trimming shortened V by 5 bases and J by 6 bases, and 8 bases separated the two germline ends. The CDR3 bases are TGTGCCAGTAGTTTGTGGGGCAATGAGCAGTTCTTC. Amino acids: CASSLWGNEQFF.